Below, 4 T cell receptor beta chains from the same sample are listed, as sequenced in a study of control samples from healthy donors and cancer patients (dated by TCRdb to about 2020). The library was made by the immunoSEQ multiplex PCR assay. The table was pulled from immuneACCESS by TCRdb, which kept in-frame rearrangements only. Such tables lose some clones; where checked, under half of the loss comes from unresolved V genes, and the rest has no known cause. This sample comprises about 79,000 clones, 93% of them detected only once. Of the sample, 1.3% falls within the top ten clones. The sequenced material came from PBMCs. The receptors here all came from a woman in her 40s with lung cancer.

This sequence joins TRBV4-1 and TRBJ2-4; tentatively, D is TRBD2 (7 bases). This CDR3 has 16 residues. Germline V gene lookup returns CDR1 MGHRA and CDR2 YSYEKL. Trimming pared 0 bases from V and 7 bases from J, leaving 16 bases between. CDR3 coding DNA: TGCGCCAGCAGCCAAGAGGGAGTTGGGAGGGGGAACATTCAGTACTTC. Translation: CASSQEGVGRGNIQYF.

The table lists this clone with a few counts. This CDR3 reads CASSVTGTGGGEQYF. In DNA form, the CDR3 reads TGTGCCAGCAGCGTAACCGGGACAGGGGGAGGCGAGCAGTACTTC. The gene calls are TRBV11-2 and TRBJ2-7, with 11 positions matching TRBD1. The ends lost 5 bases at V and 6 bases at J; junction bases unmatched: 9. The CDR3 loop spans 15 amino acids. CDR1 and CDR2 from the germline V gene are SGHAT and FQNNGV. Together with reference TRBV11-2 and TRBJ2-7, the CDR3 gives the full variable domain: EAGVAQSPRYKIIEKRQSVAFWCNPISGHATLYWYQQILGQGPKLLIQFQNNGVVDDSQLPKDRFSAERLKGVDSTLKIQPAKLEDSAVYLCASSVTGTGGGEQYFGPGTRLTVT.

The chain has TRBV3-1 (or the pseudogene TRBV3-2) and TRBJ2-3; 9 bases map to TRBD1. After removal of 4 bases from V and 6 bases from J, the junction contained 11 bases not matched to a gene. Germline V gene lookup returns CDR1 LGHDT and CDR2 YNNKEL (reference sequence). This CDR3 is built from 16 residues. CDR3 region: CASSPQQGALPDTQYF. For the CDR3, the DNA is TGTGCCAGCAGCCCCCAACAGGGGGCGCTCCCGGATACGCAGTATTTT.

This clone showed up just once. The rearrangement links TRBV29-1 to TRBJ1-1; 7 bases fit TRBD1. Germline lookup yields CDR1 SQVTM and CDR2 ANQGSEA. The CDR3 sequence is 12 residues long. In DNA, the CDR3 is TGCAAGATCCTAGGGGGCGACACTGAAGCTTTCTTT. Its translation: CKILGGDTEAFF.